A single TCR beta chain is shown here with its context. The antigen remains undetermined. The sample comes from a study of T cells in localized non-small cell lung cancer. Study-wide points: T cell clonality was highest in uninvolved adjacent lung, above tumor. As only one tumor region underwent sequencing, heterogeneity remains possible. When the top 100 tumor clones were examined, a median approximately 54 of them also appeared in the adjacent lung, which was paired and uninvolved.

Germline assignment: CDR1 ENHRY and CDR2 SYGVKD. V lost 0 bases and J 5 bases, leaving 11 bases between the germline ends. There are 15 residues in the CDR3. Clones were sequenced by immunoSEQ multiplex PCR, and TCRdb holds only the in-frame ones, with some missing. The data show about 74,000 clones, less than 85% seen once. Sequenced here: peripheral blood, sampled before any cancer treatment. This sequence joins TRBV10-3 and TRBJ2-1; maybe TRBD2 (6 bases). This clonotype was sampled from a female donor of 60 years or more with stage I lung adenocarcinoma. The CDR3 loop is CAISESASADNEQFF. The DNA of the CDR3 is TGTGCCATCAGTGAGTCTGCTAGCGCAGACAATGAGCAGTTCTTC.